These 17 T cell receptor beta chains came from one sample sequenced in a study of cytomegalovirus exposure and HLA in healthy donors. PCR amplification relied on 60 Vbeta primers (plus 13 Jbeta primers). Libraries were prepared by immunoSEQ multiplex PCR; TCRdb keeps only in-frame clonotypes and omits some of them. The sample yields some 200,000 clones, just under 70% seen once. Sequences were obtained from PBMCs. The source is a man between 40 and 49 years old in good health and CMV-seropositive.

The table lists this clone with a count of one. CDR3 in amino acids: CASSIGQGGLQEQYF. Written as DNA, the CDR3 is TGTGCCAGCAGTATCGGACAGGGAGGGCTACAGGAGCAGTACTTC. V usage is TRBV6-6 and J usage is TRBJ2-7, with a possible D match to TRBD1 (8 bases). Germline lookup yields CDR1 MNHNY and CDR2 SVGAGI (reference sequence). Trimming shortened V by 5 bases and J by 7 bases, and 21 bases separated the two germline ends. This CDR3 region has 15 residues.

This rearrangement joins TRBV4-1 to TRBJ1-3; 8 positions agree with TRBD1. The CDR3 contains 16 residues. Germline CDR1 and CDR2: MGHRA and YSYEKL. V was clipped by 0 bases and J by 4 bases; unmatched bases: 5. CDR3 residues: CASSQDQGARGNTIYF. The CDR3 DNA reads TGCGCCAGCAGCCAAGATCAGGGGGCGAGAGGAAACACCATATATTTT.

V usage is TRBV9 and J usage is TRBJ1-6, with 7 positions matching TRBD1. J was trimmed by 9 bases and V by 0 bases; bases with no gene match: 9. Germline CDR1 is SGDLS and CDR2 is YYNGEE. The CDR3 consists of 16 residues. CDR3 nucleotide sequence: TGTGCCAGCAGCGTAGCTCCGGACAGGCGGATTTCACCCCTCCACTTT. Translated, it gives CASSVAPDRRISPLHF.

V and J are TRBV2 and TRBJ2-1; 10 bases are a match to TRBD2. The CDR3 loop spans 15 amino acids. V lost 6 bases and J lost 4; bases outside the gene matches: 6. Germline V lookup: CDR1 SNHLY, CDR2 FYNNEI. CDR3 protein: CASRSTTSGYNEQFF. CDR3 sequence (DNA): TGTGCCAGCAGGTCAACGACTAGCGGGTACAATGAGCAGTTCTTC.

This rearrangement joins TRBV6-5 to TRBJ2-7; 13 nucleotides agree with TRBD2. This CDR3 comprises 15 residues. The V gene end was trimmed by 2 bases and the J gene end by 7 bases; junction bases not matched to a gene: 5. Germline-derived CDR1 and CDR2 are MNHEY and SVGAGI. The CDR3, as DNA: TGTGCCAGCAGTTACGGACTAGCGGGGGTCGGGGAGCAGTACTTC. Translation: CASSYGLAGVGEQYF.

This clone appeared a few times. V is TRBV7-3 and J is TRBJ1-2; perhaps TRBD1 as D (5 bases). The CDR3 is made up of 13 amino acids. Trimming cost V 4 bases and J 7 bases, with 13 bases left between them. Germline-derived CDR1 and CDR2 are SGHTA and FQGTGA. CDR3 region: CASSSGLGGGYTF. CDR3 coding DNA: TGTGCCAGCAGCTCGGGACTGGGAGGTGGCTACACCTTC. Together with reference TRBV7-3 and TRBJ1-2, the CDR3 gives the full variable domain: GAGVSQTPSNKVTEKGKYVELRCDPISGHTALYWYRQSLGQGPEFLIYFQGTGAADDSGLPNDRFFAVRPEGSVSTLKIQRTERGDSAVYLCASSSGLGGGYTFGSGTRLTVV.

Here the CDR3 DNA reads TGCAGTGCTCACACCCTTTATGGCTACACCTTC. Translating gives CSAHTLYGYTF. The V and J genes are TRBV20-1 and TRBJ1-2; D gene uncertain. This CDR3 is 11 amino acids long. CDR1 DFQATT and CDR2 SNEGSKA come from the germline V gene (reference sequence). Trimming cost V 5 bases and J 5 bases, with 9 bases left between them.

The J gene is TRBJ1-6, the V gene TRBV6-5, with 7 bases lining up with TRBD1. V was clipped by 8 bases and J by 8 bases; unmatched bases: 12. CDR1 MNHEY and CDR2 SVGAGI come from the germline V gene. The CDR3 length is 15 residues. Here the CDR3 DNA reads TGTGCCAGCTCCCAGGGGGAGAGACTAGATTCACCCCTCCACTTT. This sequence encodes CASSQGERLDSPLHF.

This chain joins TRBV5-3 and TRBJ2-5; 11 bases agree with TRBD2. TRBV5-3 is an ORF, and what it does is uncertain. This CDR3 is built from 16 residues. The trim removed 4 bases at V and 5 bases at J, leaving 10 bases unmatched. CDR3 bases: TGTGCCAGAAGCAAATTTAGCGGGGGGGCCAGGGAGACCCAGTACTTC. Translating gives CARSKFSGGARETQYF.

V is TRBV11-2 and J is TRBJ2-1; D possibly corresponds to TRBD1 (6 bases). V was cut by 6 bases and J by 6 bases, with 18 bases left in between. This CDR3 has 15 residues. Germline V CDR1 and CDR2: SGHAT, FQNNGV. The CDR3: CASRKYRDGLNEQFF. The CDR3 nucleotides read TGTGCCAGCAGGAAATACAGGGACGGTCTCAATGAGCAGTTCTTC.

The chain is built from TRBV19 and TRBJ1-6; D uncertain. V gave up 3 bases and J gave up 7 bases, with 7 bases separating them. This CDR3 has 13 amino acids. From germline, CDR1 is LNHDA and CDR2 SQIVND (reference sequence). CDR3 sequence reads: CASSISVNSPLHF. CDR3 bases: TGTGCCAGTAGTATCTCGGTGAATTCACCCCTCCACTTT.

The rearrangement links TRBV7-2 to TRBJ2-7, with D perhaps TRBD2 (7 bases). The V gene's germline CDR1 is SGHTA and CDR2 FQGNSA. The V gene lost 5 bases and the J gene lost 1 base, with 15 bases spanning the gap. This CDR3 spans 15 amino acids. The CDR3 sequence is CASSRGRGGSYEQYF. DNA of the CDR3: TGTGCCAGCAGCCGTGGGAGGGGGGGTTCCTACGAGCAGTACTTC.

This clone was observed once. V and J are TRBV6-1 and TRBJ2-1; TRBD1 matches 7 bases. The CDR3 is made up of 14 amino acids. Trimming removed 7 bases from V and 9 bases from J; junction bases left unmatched: 12. In germline, CDR1 is MNHNS, CDR2 SASEGT. This CDR3 reads CASIPDRPRGEQFF. For the CDR3, the DNA is TGTGCCAGCATTCCGGACAGGCCACGAGGTGAGCAGTTCTTC.

V usage is TRBV6-1 and J usage is TRBJ1-5, with a tentative D call TRBD1 (5 bases). There are 17 residues in the CDR3. Deletions cut 3 bases from V and 4 bases from J, with 19 bases between. Germline lookup yields CDR1 MNHNS and CDR2 SASEGT. The CDR3: CASSDLRDYRLNQPQHF. Here the CDR3 DNA reads TGTGCCAGCAGTGATCTCAGGGACTACCGCTTAAATCAGCCCCAGCATTTT.

Note on this clone: An end of the junction differs from the germline gene, which may be a read error. The chain couples TRBV4-3 to TRBJ2-7, with 7 positions matching TRBD2. The germline V gene encodes CDR1 LGHNA and CDR2 YSLEER. The CDR3 length is 16 residues. The CDR3 DNA reads as TGCGCCAGCAGCCAAGATTTCGGGACTACCAGCTACGCGCAGTACTTC. Protein product: CASSQDFGTTSYAQYF.

The chain combines TRBV9 with TRBJ2-7, with 11 bases identical to TRBD2. Germline-derived CDR1 and CDR2 are SGDLS and YYNGEE. The CDR3 covers 15 residues. V shed 0 bases, J shed 7 bases, and the junction held 6 bases outside the gene matches. In DNA form, the CDR3 reads TGTGCCAGCAGCGTAGGTAGCGGGGGGGCCGGGGAGCAGTACTTC. Protein: CASSVGSGGAGEQYF.

V and J are TRBV5-4 and TRBJ2-7; TRBD1 might be the D (5 bases). This CDR3 contains 16 residues. Looked up from germline, CDR1 is SGHNT and CDR2 is YYREEE (reference sequence). V was clipped by 3 bases and J by 2 bases, with 18 bases between them. The CDR3 sequence is CASSYSQGPRPYEQYF. The CDR3 coding sequence is TGTGCCAGCAGCTACTCCCAGGGTCCACGGCCCTACGAGCAGTACTTC.